Shown below are 9 T cell receptor beta chains from a single sample sequenced in a study of T cells in Graves' hyperthyroidism and ophthalmopathy. RNA transcripts were the template for amplifying TCR beta CDR3 regions. HTBI primers were employed in a first-round RT-PCR of the TCR CDR3. MiXCR, run by TCRdb on the multiplex PCR reads, gives a single entry per CDR3 protein. The sample lists some 700,000 distinct CDR3 sequences; about 18% were seen once. The sequencing sample was made of blood. These TCRs come from a man between 50 and 59 years old with Graves' hyperthyroidism.

This clonotype appeared a few times. This chain links TRBV27 with TRBJ1-3; D gene ambiguous. The CDR3 length is 14 residues. Germline values: CDR1 MNHEY, CDR2 SMNVEV (reference sequence). Deletions cut 2 bases from V and 3 bases from J, with 8 bases between. The CDR3 DNA sequence: TGTGCCAGCAGTTTAAAGGGTAGTGGAAACACCATATATTTT. Its protein product is CASSLKGSGNTIYF.

In its sample, this clonotype was seen many times. The rearrangement links TRBV6-1 to TRBJ2-3; TRBD1 agrees at 7 bases. The germline V gene encodes CDR1 MNHNS and CDR2 SASEGT. The CDR3 is 14 residues long. Unmatched junction bases numbered 8, after V lost 5 bases and J lost 6 bases. Written as DNA, the CDR3 is TGTGCCAGCAGTTACTTGGGACAGACGGATACGCAGTATTTT. It is translated as CASSYLGQTDTQYF.

This clonotype was seen repeatedly, ten times or more. The chain has TRBV27 and TRBJ2-6; D is perhaps TRBD2 (6 bases). The CDR3 is made up of 14 amino acids. V shed 4 bases and J shed 4 bases, with 8 bases lying between them. Germline V gene sequence: CDR1 MNHEY, CDR2 SMNVEV (reference sequence). CDR3 sequence reads: CASSWGVGANVLTF. The CDR3 DNA follows: TGTGCCAGCAGTTGGGGGGTCGGGGCCAACGTCCTGACTTTC.

In this sample, this clonotype turned up a few times. The gene calls are TRBV6-1 and TRBJ1-1; TRBD1 might be the D (5 bases). Germline CDR1 reads MNHNS; CDR2 reads SASEGT. The CDR3 has 15 residues. Trimming cost V 2 bases and J 6 bases, with 16 bases left between them. CDR3 nucleotides: TGTGCCAGCAGTGAACAGCAGGGCCCGGGCGCTGAAGCTTTCTTT. Encoded protein: CASSEQQGPGAEAFF.

This clonotype was picked up many times. This rearrangement joins TRBV10-3 to TRBJ2-3, with D unresolved. CDR1 ENHRY and CDR2 SYGVKD come from the germline V gene. The CDR3 length is 12 residues. With 3 bases removed from V and 3 bases from J, the gap between germline ends came to 4 bases. The CDR3 loop is CAISEATDTQYF. CDR3 coding DNA: TGTGCCATCAGTGAAGCAACAGATACGCAGTATTTT.

Many counts were recorded for this clonotype. This chain joins TRBV11-2 and TRBJ2-3; 9 positions agree with TRBD1. This CDR3 has 15 amino acids. V dropped 2 bases and J dropped 2; count of bases not matched to a gene: 2. Germline loops: CDR1 SGHAT, CDR2 FQNNGV. CDR3 amino acids: CASSLWDRDTDTQYF. DNA of the CDR3: TGTGCCAGCAGCTTATGGGACAGGGACACAGATACGCAGTATTTT.

This clonotype was found many times. The chain recombines TRBV6-1 with TRBJ2-7; TRBD1 aligns across 10 bases. This CDR3 is built from 15 residues. Trimming at V came to 6 bases and at J to 3 bases, leaving 8 bases not matched to a gene. CDR1 is MNHNS, CDR2 SASEGT, per germline. This chain's CDR3 is CASRDDRGRVYEQYF. The CDR3 nucleotides are TGTGCCAGCAGGGATGACAGGGGGCGAGTCTACGAGCAGTACTTC.

This clonotype came up a few times. The V and J genes are TRBV24-1 and TRBJ2-1; no clear D gene. V was pared by 6 bases and J by 0 bases, with 5 bases between. The CDR3 covers 13 residues. The germline CDR1 and CDR2 sequences are KGHDR and SFDVKD. The CDR3 region has the DNA TGTGCCACCAGTCGGAGCTCCTACAATGAGCAGTTCTTC. It codes for CATSRSSYNEQFF.

The chain carries TRBV30 and TRBJ1-5; D ambiguous. Germline V gives CDR1 GTSNPN, CDR2 SVGIG (reference sequence). This CDR3 region has 15 residues. The germline V and J ends were trimmed by 2 bases and 0 bases, with 11 bases remaining between them. The CDR3 DNA is TGTGCCTGGAGTAACCTCGGCCTTAGCAATCAGCCCCAGCATTTT. Translated: CAWSNLGLSNQPQHF.